The 30 T cell receptor beta chains below all came from one sample that was sequenced in a study of cytomegalovirus exposure and HLA in healthy donors. The PCR ran on 60 Vbeta and 13 Jbeta primers. Some clones are missing from TCRdb's copy, which holds only in-frame ones; the method was immunoSEQ multiplex PCR. The sample holds some 150,000 clones, roughly 84% seen once. Sequencing used PBMCs. The receptor set was obtained from a woman between 18 and 30 years old in good health and CMV-seronegative.

A single count supports this clone. This chain uses TRBV7-9 with TRBJ2-1; 8 nucleotides agree with TRBD2. This CDR3 has 16 amino acids. CDR1 and CDR2 from the germline V gene are SEHNR and FQNEAQ (reference sequence). J was trimmed by 3 bases and V by 5 bases; bases with no gene match: 9. The CDR3 sequence: CASSLSGGPFYNEQFF. The CDR3 coding sequence is TGTGCCAGCAGCCTGAGCGGGGGCCCGTTCTACAATGAGCAGTTCTTC.

This clone was seen a single time. The rearrangement joins TRBV5-4 to TRBJ1-1; TRBD1 matches at 8 bases. J lost 4 bases, V lost 5 bases, and 13 bases had no gene match. Germline V gene data show CDR1 as SGHNT and CDR2 as YYREEE (reference sequence). The CDR3 runs to 16 residues. In nucleotides, the CDR3 is TGTGCCAGCAGTTACCCCATCGGACAGGGTCCCACTGAAGCTTTCTTT. This gives the protein CASSYPIGQGPTEAFF.

This chain links TRBV10-1 with TRBJ1-5; no firm D call. This CDR3 spans 13 amino acids. The V gene lost 4 bases and the J gene lost 7 bases, with 11 bases spanning the gap. In germline, CDR1 is WNHNN, CDR2 SYGVQD (reference sequence). CDR3 DNA sequence: TGCGCCAGCAGTGTTTCGTCGGGACAGCCCCAGCATTTT. It specifies CASSVSSGQPQHF.

The chain combines TRBV5-1 with TRBJ2-5, with 7 bases lining up with TRBD2. The assigned J gene may be wrong: the sequence end matches TRBJ2-7 better. CDR3 length: 15 residues. Per germline, CDR1 SGHRS and CDR2 YFSETQ. In DNA, the CDR3 is TGCGCCAGCAGCTTGGGGGACTATTTGGTCGACGAGCAGTACTTC. This gives the protein CASSLGDYLVDEQYF.

This clone was seen once. The chain joins TRBV19 to TRBJ2-5; TRBD2 is a possible D gene (6 bases). Germline V gene data show CDR1 as LNHDA and CDR2 as SQIVND (reference sequence). The V and J ends lost 4 bases and 9 bases respectively, with 15 bases between them. This CDR3 has 13 residues. The CDR3 loop reads CASSTGTSPAQYF. For the CDR3, the DNA is TGTGCCAGTAGTACCGGGACTTCTCCGGCCCAGTACTTC.

This chain links TRBV12-5 with TRBJ2-2; perhaps TRBD2 as D (5 bases). Trimming took off 8 bases at V and 3 bases at J, with 7 bases between the two ends. Germline V lookup: CDR1 LGHNT, CDR2 FRNRAP. CDR3 length equals 12 residues. As DNA, the CDR3 is TGTGCTAGTAGAGGGTACACCGGGGAGCTGTTTTTT. Translated: CASRGYTGELFF. Using reference TRBV12-5 and TRBJ2-2 for the parts outside the CDR3, the full variable domain is DARVTQTPRHKVTEMGQEVTMRCQPILGHNTVFWYRQTMMQGLELLAYFRNRAPLDDSGMPKDRFSAEMPDATLATLKIQPSEPRDSAVYFCASRGYTGELFFGEGSRLTVL.

The rearrangement joins TRBV4-1 to TRBJ1-1; D unresolved. This CDR3 spans 15 amino acids. Germline V lookup: CDR1 MGHRA, CDR2 YSYEKL. Trimming removed 3 bases from V and 6 bases from J, with 17 bases in between. The CDR3 coding sequence is TGCGCCAGCAGCCAGGATACCGAGGGTAGGGCTGAAGCTTTCTTT. Translation: CASSQDTEGRAEAFF.

The table lists this clone with a few counts. The rearrangement links TRBV6-1 to TRBJ1-2; no definite D call. Germline values: CDR1 MNHNS, CDR2 SASEGT. There are 14 residues in the CDR3. Trimming shortened V by 4 bases and J by 4 bases, and 13 bases separated the two germline ends. DNA of the CDR3: TGTGCCAGCAGTGGCTCCGAAGCGGGCTATGGCTACACCTTC. This encodes CASSGSEAGYGYTF.

A note on this clone: A junction boundary mismatches the germline segment, possibly from a read error. The chain has TRBV7-7 and TRBJ2-5; 11 bases align to TRBD2. The CDR3 has 15 amino acids. Looked up from germline, CDR1 is SSHAT and CDR2 is FNYEAQ (reference sequence). CDR3 DNA: TGTGCTAGCAGCTTTAGCGGGGGGGCCCGAGAGACCCAGTACTTC. This gives the protein CASSFSGGARETQYF.

A few counts support this clone. This chain connects TRBV27 to TRBJ1-2; 8 bases agree with TRBD1. This CDR3 is built from 13 residues. CDR1 is MNHEY, CDR2 SMNVEV, per germline (reference sequence). Trimming took 5 bases from V and 7 from J; bases not matched to a gene: 6. CDR3 coding DNA: TGTGCCAGCAGTCTTCAGGGGGCGCCTGGCTACACCTTC. It specifies CASSLQGAPGYTF.

This chain uses TRBV9 with TRBJ1-5, with a possible D match to TRBD1 (6 bases). Trimming took off 0 bases at V and 2 bases at J, with 9 bases between the two ends. This CDR3 comprises 15 residues. Germline CDR1 SGDLS, CDR2 YYNGEE. The CDR3 DNA follows: TGTGCCAGCAGCGTAGGGGGGCATGGCAATCAGCCCCAGCATTTT. Translated: CASSVGGHGNQPQHF. Variable domain in full (rest from reference TRBV9 and TRBJ1-5): DSGVTQTPKHLITATGQRVTLRCSPRSGDLSVYWYQQSLDQGLQFLIQYYNGEERAKGNILERFSAQQFPDLHSELNLSSLELGDSALYFCASSVGGHGNQPQHFGDGTRLSIL.

This rearrangement joins TRBV7-3 to TRBJ2-3; 7 bases are a match to TRBD1. Unmatched junction bases numbered 2, after V lost 2 bases and J lost 3 bases. Germline-derived CDR1 and CDR2 are SGHTA and FQGTGA. The CDR3 loop spans 14 amino acids. CDR3 sequence reads: CASSLARGTDTQYF. The CDR3, as DNA: TGTGCCAGCAGCTTAGCCAGGGGGACAGATACGCAGTATTTT. Together with reference TRBV7-3 and TRBJ2-3, the CDR3 gives the full variable domain: GAGVSQTPSNKVTEKGKYVELRCDPISGHTALYWYRQSLGQGPEFLIYFQGTGAADDSGLPNDRFFAVRPEGSVSTLKIQRTERGDSAVYLCASSLARGTDTQYFGPGTRLTVL.

The chain has TRBV9 and TRBJ1-2, with D possibly TRBD1 on 6 matching bases. V was trimmed by 1 base and J by 6 bases, leaving 10 bases between them. The CDR3 has 13 amino acids. The germline gives CDR1 SGDLS, CDR2 YYNGEE. The CDR3 DNA reads TGTGCCAGCAGCGTATCACAGGGCCATGGCTACACCTTC. Translation: CASSVSQGHGYTF.

In its sample, this clone was seen once. This chain links TRBV5-5 with TRBJ1-1, with D possibly being TRBD1 (6 bases). This CDR3 has 15 amino acids. Trimming took off 7 bases at V and 4 bases at J, with 20 bases between the two ends. Germline values: CDR1 SGHKS, CDR2 YYEKEE (reference sequence). The CDR3 protein is CASRTQGIQATEAFF. Written as DNA, the CDR3 is TGTGCCAGCCGGACCCAGGGGATTCAAGCCACTGAAGCTTTCTTT.

The CDR3 sequence is CASSEAGALKITHQPQHF. The CDR3 nucleotides are TGTGCCAGCAGTGAGGCGGGGGCCCTAAAAATTACGCATCAGCCCCAGCATTTT. The chain uses TRBV2 and TRBJ1-5, with D maybe TRBD1 (6 bases). CDR3 size: 18 residues. Per germline, CDR1 SNHLY and CDR2 FYNNEI. The V end was cut by 3 bases, the J end by 5 bases, with 23 bases between.

V gene TRBV5-1 combines with J gene TRBJ2-1, with unresolved D. Between the trimmed V and J ends, which lost 0 bases and 7 bases, there was a span of 14 bases. The CDR3 runs to 15 residues. The germline CDR1 and CDR2 sequences are SGHRS and YFSETQ. The CDR3 here is CASSLDAGGLNEQFF. The CDR3 nucleotides read TGCGCCAGCAGCTTGGACGCTGGCGGATTGAATGAGCAGTTCTTC.

This clone was found a few times. V usage is TRBV29-1 and J usage is TRBJ1-5; weak D call: TRBD1 (5 bases). Trimming removed 6 bases at V and 7 bases at J, with 16 bases between. CDR3 length: 13 amino acids. Germline V gene sequence: CDR1 SQVTM, CDR2 ANQGSEA. The CDR3 DNA sequence: TGCAGCGTCATGACAGTTACTGGGCAGCCCCAGCATTTT. Protein product: CSVMTVTGQPQHF.

The chain employs TRBV21-1 and TRBJ2-3; the table assigns TRBD1, which was not confirmed against the DNA. TRBV21-1 has pseudogene status. The CDR3 runs to 13 residues. The CDR3 DNA follows: TGTGCCAGCACCTGGCATAGCACAGATACGCAGTATTTT. This codes for CASTWHSTDTQYF.

V is TRBV18 and J is TRBJ2-3; no clear D gene. This CDR3 has 13 amino acids. Germline V gene lookup returns CDR1 KGHSH and CDR2 LQKENI. The ends were cut back, 5 bases at V and 0 bases at J, with 6 bases in the middle. The chain's CDR3 is CASSSSSTDTQYF. CDR3 sequence (DNA): TGTGCCAGCTCATCTTCGAGCACAGATACGCAGTATTTT.

The V and J genes are TRBV14 and TRBJ2-2, with TRBD1 identical over 8 bases. This CDR3 has 16 residues. Per the germline V gene, CDR1 is SGHDN and CDR2 is FVKESK. V gave up 5 bases and J gave up 5 bases; unmatched junction bases: 10. CDR3 nucleotides: TGTGCCAGCAGCGGGACAGGCCAAAGGGGGACCGGGGAGCTGTTTTTT. This encodes CASSGTGQRGTGELFF.

V gene TRBV27 combines with J gene TRBJ2-7; D remains ambiguous. Germline CDR1 and CDR2: MNHEY and SMNVEV (reference sequence). CDR3 length: 10 residues. The CDR3 nucleotides are TGTGCTACAAGCCGGGTCGAGCAGTACTTC. Translation gives CATSRVEQYF.

This sequence joins TRBV11-2 and TRBJ1-1; no definite D call. With 4 bases removed from V and 7 bases from J, the gap between germline ends came to 13 bases. Per the germline V gene, CDR1 is SGHAT and CDR2 is FQNNGV. The CDR3 has 13 residues. The DNA of the CDR3 is TGTGCCAGCAGCTCACAGTTCGCCAGTGAAGCTTTCTTT. Its protein product is CASSSQFASEAFF.

The chain recombines TRBV19 with TRBJ2-7, with TRBD2 identical over 7 bases. This CDR3 is 12 amino acids long. After removal of 10 bases from V and 6 bases from J, the junction contained 9 bases not matched to a gene. Germline V lookup: CDR1 LNHDA, CDR2 SQIVND (reference sequence). The CDR3 sequence: CATRKREGEQYF. The CDR3 DNA sequence: TGTGCCACCAGAAAGCGGGAAGGCGAGCAGTACTTC.

J is TRBJ2-3 and V is TRBV5-4; 9 bases are a match to TRBD2. V shed 4 bases and J 4 bases; nucleotides not matched to a gene: 13. Germline values: CDR1 SGHNT, CDR2 YYREEE (reference sequence). The CDR3 sequence is 17 residues long. In DNA, the CDR3 is TGTGCCAGCAGCCGGGCTAGGGCGGGGGGGCAAGCAGATACGCAGTATTTT. Protein sequence: CASSRARAGGQADTQYF.

The chain uses TRBV9 and TRBJ1-1; 7 bases are shared with TRBD1. The CDR3 has 13 amino acids. The germline CDR1 and CDR2 sequences are SGDLS and YYNGEE. V lost 4 bases to trimming and J lost 4 bases; unmatched junction nucleotides: 4. This chain's CDR3 is CASSPTGATEAFF. The CDR3 DNA reads TGTGCCAGCAGCCCCACAGGGGCCACTGAAGCTTTCTTT. The full variable domain, its missing parts supplied by reference TRBV9 and TRBJ1-1, is DSGVTQTPKHLITATGQRVTLRCSPRSGDLSVYWYQQSLDQGLQFLIQYYNGEERAKGNILERFSAQQFPDLHSELNLSSLELGDSALYFCASSPTGATEAFFGQGTRLTVV.

A single count supports this clone. The rearrangement joins TRBV30 to TRBJ1-5; D ambiguous. V lost 4 bases and J 9 bases, leaving 13 bases between the germline ends. CDR3 length: 12 residues. Germline lookup yields CDR1 GTSNPN and CDR2 SVGIG (reference sequence). CDR3 DNA sequence: TGTGCCTGGACCGAACAAAGCGGGCCCCAGCATTTT. Amino acid sequence: CAWTEQSGPQHF.

This chain links TRBV30 with TRBJ2-1; possible D gene TRBD1, 5 bases. Per the germline V gene, CDR1 is GTSNPN and CDR2 is SVGIG (reference sequence). Trimming shortened V by 2 bases and J by 7 bases, and 15 bases separated the two germline ends. The CDR3 length is 14 residues. The CDR3 protein is CAWSQGVLQNEQFF. The CDR3 coding sequence is TGTGCCTGGAGTCAAGGGGTCCTACAAAATGAGCAGTTCTTC. The full variable domain, with the rest looked up from reference TRBV30 and TRBJ2-1, is SQTIHQWPATLVQPVGSPLSLECTVEGTSNPNLYWYRQAAGRGLQLLFYSVGIGQISSEVPQNLSASRPQDRQFILSSKKLLLSDSGFYLCAWSQGVLQNEQFFGPGTRLTVL.

The chain combines TRBV27 with TRBJ1-2, with D possibly being TRBD1 (6 bases). CDR1 and CDR2 from the germline V gene are MNHEY and SMNVEV (reference sequence). Trimming took 4 bases from V and 4 from J, leaving 10 bases between them. This CDR3 spans 13 amino acids. In nucleotides, the CDR3 is TGTGCCAGCAGTTCGGGACACATCTATGGCTACACCTTC. This translates into CASSSGHIYGYTF.

There are a few counts of this clone. V usage is TRBV25-1 and J usage is TRBJ1-1; a possible D gene is TRBD1 (6 bases). Looked up from germline, CDR1 is MGHDK and CDR2 is SYGVNS. V lost 8 bases, J lost 4 bases, and 14 bases lay in between. This CDR3 has 13 residues. The DNA of the CDR3 is TGTGCCAGCTCGCAACAGGGCCGCACTGAAGCTTTCTTT. Protein product: CASSQQGRTEAFF.

This chain links TRBV5-5 with TRBJ1-2; D is unresolved. The CDR3 extends over 14 amino acids. V lost 0 bases and J lost 5, with 11 bases in between. Germline assignment: CDR1 SGHKS and CDR2 YYEKEE (reference sequence). Written as DNA, the CDR3 is TGTGCCAGCAGCTTGGACGGGGTGGAGTATGGCTACACCTTC. Its translation is CASSLDGVEYGYTF.